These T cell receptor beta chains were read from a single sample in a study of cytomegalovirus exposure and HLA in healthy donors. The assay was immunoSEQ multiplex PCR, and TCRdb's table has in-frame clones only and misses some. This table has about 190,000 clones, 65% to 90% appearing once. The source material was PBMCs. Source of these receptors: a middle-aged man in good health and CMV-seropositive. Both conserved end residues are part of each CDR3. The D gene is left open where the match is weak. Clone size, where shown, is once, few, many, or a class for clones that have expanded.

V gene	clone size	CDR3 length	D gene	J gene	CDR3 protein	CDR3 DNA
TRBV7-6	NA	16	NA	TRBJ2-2	CASSFLGSGSSGELFF	TGTGCCAGCAGCTTTTTGGGTTCGGGGTCCTCCGGGGAGCTGTTTTTT
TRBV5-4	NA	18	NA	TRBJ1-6	CASSLFRGGLTGNSPLHF	TGTGCCAGCAGCCTTTTTAGGGGAGGACTTACCGGAAATTCACCCCTCCACTTT
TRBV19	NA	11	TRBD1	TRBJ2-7	CASLTGLEQYF	TGTGCCAGTCTGACAGGGCTCGAGCAGTACTTC
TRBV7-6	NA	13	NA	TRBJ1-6	CASSRDINSPLHF	TGTGCCAGCAGCCGGGACATTAATTCACCCCTCCACTTT
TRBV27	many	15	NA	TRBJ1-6	CASTQRGIGNSPLHF	TGTGCCAGCACCCAAAGGGGCATCGGTAATTCACCCCTCCACTTT
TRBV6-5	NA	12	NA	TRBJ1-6	CASRGDPSPLHF	TGTGCCAGCAGGGGAGATCCTTCACCCCTCCACTTT
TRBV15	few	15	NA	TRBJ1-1	CATSRDRGANTEAFF	TGTGCCACCAGCAGAGATCGGGGAGCCAACACTGAAGCTTTCTTT
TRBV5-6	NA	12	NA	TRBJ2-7	CASSWSGNEQYF	TGTGCCAGCAGCTGGTCAGGGAACGAGCAGTACTTC
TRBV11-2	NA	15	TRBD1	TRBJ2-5	CASSPWTGKQETQYF	TGTGCCAGCAGCCCCTGGACAGGAAAACAAGAGACCCAGTACTTC
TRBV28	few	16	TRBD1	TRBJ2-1	CASSPPPGQGANEQFF	TGTGCCAGCAGTCCTCCCCCGGGACAGGGGGCAAATGAGCAGTTCTTC
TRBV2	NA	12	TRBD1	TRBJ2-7	CAHRDRGYEQYF	TGTGCCCACAGGGACAGGGGCTACGAGCAGTACTTC
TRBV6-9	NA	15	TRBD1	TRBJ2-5	CASSFGDRGEETQYF	TGTGCCAGCAGTTTCGGGGACAGGGGGGAAGAGACCCAGTACTTC
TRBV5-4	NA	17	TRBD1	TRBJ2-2	CASTRESGTANTGELFF	TGTGCCAGCACCCGAGAATCCGGGACAGCGAACACCGGGGAGCTGTTTTTT
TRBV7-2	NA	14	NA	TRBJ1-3	CASSRSSGGNTIYF	TGTGCCAGCAGCCGGAGCTCGGGAGGAAACACCATATATTTT
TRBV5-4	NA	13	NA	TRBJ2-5	CASSLPASGEQYF	TGTGCCAGCAGCTTGCCCGCGAGTGGGGAGCAGTACTTC
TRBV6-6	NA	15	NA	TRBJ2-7	CASSYRGLPTYEQYF	TGTGCCAGCAGTTATAGGGGATTACCAACCTACGAGCAGTACTTC
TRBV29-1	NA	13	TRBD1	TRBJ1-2	CSVGTGVNYGYTF	TGCAGCGTTGGGACAGGGGTTAACTATGGCTACACCTTC
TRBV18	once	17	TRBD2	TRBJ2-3	CASSPLAGGLLTDTQYF	TGTGCCAGCTCACCACTAGCGGGGGGACTACTCACAGATACGCAGTATTTT
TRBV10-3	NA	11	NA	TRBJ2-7	CAIRNSYEQYF	TGTGCCATCAGAAACTCATACGAGCAGTACTTC
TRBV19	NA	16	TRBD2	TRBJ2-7	CASSTFPGLGPYEQYF	TGTGCCAGTAGTACTTTTCCGGGACTAGGCCCCTACGAGCAGTACTTC
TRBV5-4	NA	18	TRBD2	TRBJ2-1	CASSFQGASGNSYNEQFF	TGTGCCAGCAGCTTTCAAGGGGCTAGCGGGAACTCCTACAATGAGCAGTTCTTC
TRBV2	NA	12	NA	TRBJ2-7	CASTRDKYEQYF	TGTGCCAGCACCAGGGACAAATACGAGCAGTACTTC
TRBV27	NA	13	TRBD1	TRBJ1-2	CASSPQGVRGYTF	TGTGCCAGCAGTCCACAGGGGGTGAGGGGCTACACCTTC
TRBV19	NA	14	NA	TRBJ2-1	CASSPTVGGHEQFF	TGTGCCAGTAGTCCCACGGTAGGAGGGCATGAGCAGTTCTTC
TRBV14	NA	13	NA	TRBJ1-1	CASSQVLGADAFF	TGTGCCAGCAGCCAAGTCTTGGGGGCTGACGCTTTCTTT
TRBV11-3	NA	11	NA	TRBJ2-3	CASSQSDTQYF	TGTGCCAGCAGTCAATCAGATACGCAGTATTTT
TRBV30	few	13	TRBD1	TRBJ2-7	CAWSRDRAYEQYF	TGTGCCTGGTCCCGGGACAGGGCCTACGAGCAGTACTTC
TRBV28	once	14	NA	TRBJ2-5	CASSLGRQQETQYF	TGTGCCAGCAGTTTAGGCCGACAGCAAGAGACCCAGTACTTC
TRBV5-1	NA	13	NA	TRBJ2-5	CASNRRGQETQYF	TGCGCCAGCAACCGGAGGGGTCAAGAGACCCAGTACTTC
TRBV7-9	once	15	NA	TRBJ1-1	CASSFIRQGDTEAFF	TGTGCCAGCAGCTTTATCCGCCAGGGTGACACTGAAGCTTTCTTT
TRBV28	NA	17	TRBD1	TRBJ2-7	CASSPQQGRRLSYEQYF	TGTGCCAGCAGTCCCCAACAGGGGCGCAGGTTGTCCTACGAGCAGTACTTC
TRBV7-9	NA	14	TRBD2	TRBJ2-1	CASSYRGGYNEQFF	TGTGCCAGCAGCTATCGGGGGGGCTACAATGAGCAGTTCTTC
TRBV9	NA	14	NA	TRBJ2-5	CASSLTELAETQYF	TGTGCCAGCAGCCTCACCGAGCTAGCGGAGACCCAGTACTTC
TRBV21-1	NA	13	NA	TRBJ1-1	CASSHGGLSEAFF	TGTGCCAGCAGCCACGGGGGGCTCAGTGAAGCTTTCTTT
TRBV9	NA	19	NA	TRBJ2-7	CASSVGFLGQGGLSYEQYF	TGTGCCAGCAGCGTAGGATTTTTAGGGCAGGGGGGCCTCTCCTACGAGCAGTACTTC
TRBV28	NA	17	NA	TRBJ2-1	CASSYTVQGLPYNEQFF	TGTGCCAGCAGTTATACCGTACAGGGCCTCCCTTACAATGAGCAGTTCTTC
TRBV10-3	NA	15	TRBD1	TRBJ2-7	CAISESPGQGAEQYF	TGTGCCATCAGTGAGTCACCAGGACAGGGGGCCGAGCAGTACTTC
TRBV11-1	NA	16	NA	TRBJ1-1	CASSLDFGQGTTEAFF	TGTGCCAGCAGCTTAGATTTTGGCCAGGGGACCACTGAAGCTTTCTTT
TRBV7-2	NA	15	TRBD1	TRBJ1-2	CASSSTRTGNYGYTF	TGTGCCAGCAGCTCTACTCGGACAGGGAACTATGGCTACACCTTC
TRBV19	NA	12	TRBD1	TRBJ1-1	CACFQGDTEAFF	TGTGCCTGTTTCCAGGGGGACACTGAAGCTTTCTTT
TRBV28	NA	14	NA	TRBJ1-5	CASSLGRGSQPQHF	TGTGCCAGCAGTTTAGGCAGGGGAAGTCAGCCCCAGCATTTT
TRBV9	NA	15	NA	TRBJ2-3	CASSVGLELTDTQYF	TGTGCCAGCAGCGTAGGACTAGAGCTCACAGATACGCAGTATTTT
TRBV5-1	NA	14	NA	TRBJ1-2	CASSLSGDLYGYTF	TGCGCCAGCAGCTTGTCAGGGGATCTTTATGGCTACACCTTC
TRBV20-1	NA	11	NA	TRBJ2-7	CSARNGYEQYF	TGCAGTGCTAGAAACGGCTACGAGCAGTACTTC
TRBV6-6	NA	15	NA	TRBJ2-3	CASSPGQTSTDTQYF	TGTGCCAGCAGTCCTGGACAGACTAGCACAGATACGCAGTATTTT